The 10 T cell receptor beta chains below come from one sample, sequenced in a study of T cell responses to AZD1222 COVID-19 vaccine. Sequenced by immunoSEQ multiplex PCR; TCRdb stores in-frame clones only, minus some. The sample carries around 160,000 clones, less than 95% recorded once. The specimen comprised peripheral blood, sampled on day 0 of AZD1222 vaccination. Receptor source: an adult in good health.

This sequence joins TRBV6-2 or TRBV6-3 and TRBJ2-7; D possibly corresponds to TRBD2 (5 bases). The V gene's germline CDR1 is MNHEY and CDR2 SVGEGT. This CDR3 region has 13 residues. With 5 bases removed from V and 9 bases from J, the gap between germline ends came to 17 bases. CDR3 sequence (DNA): TGTGCCAGCAGTGACCCGGGGAACCGGGGGCAGTACTTC. This sequence encodes CASSDPGNRGQYF.

The chain combines TRBV4-1 with TRBJ2-2; the D gene is possibly TRBD2 (6 bases). Germline V gives CDR1 MGHRA, CDR2 YSYEKL. Trimming removed 4 bases from V and 9 bases from J, with 15 bases in between. The CDR3 runs 14 residues. In DNA, the CDR3 is TGCGCCAGCAGCCCGGGACTTCTGGGCCGGGAGCTGTTTTTT. It specifies CASSPGLLGRELFF.

This chain joins TRBV16 and TRBJ1-1, with D possibly being TRBD1 (5 bases). The CDR3 is 16 amino acids. Germline loops: CDR1 KGHSY, CDR2 FQNENV. Trimming stripped 5 bases from V and 0 bases from J, with 16 bases between. The DNA for the CDR3 is TGTGCCAGCAGCGTAGGGGAACCGATCTTGAACACTGAAGCTTTCTTT. Translating it yields CASSVGEPILNTEAFF.

This clone was detected only once. V gene TRBV30 combines with J gene TRBJ1-2, with unresolved D. V was clipped by 7 bases and J by 2 bases, with 14 bases between them. In germline, CDR1 is GTSNPN, CDR2 SVGIG (reference sequence). The CDR3 covers 13 residues. CDR3 loop: CAYQSETNYGYTF. The CDR3 bases are TGTGCCTATCAGAGTGAGACAAACTATGGCTACACCTTC.

The chain has TRBV15 and TRBJ2-7; 7 bases fit TRBD1. The J segment lost 3 bases and the V segment lost 6 bases, leaving 11 bases of the junction unmatched. Germline CDR1 reads LNHNV; CDR2 reads YYDKDF (reference sequence). This CDR3 contains 15 residues. For the CDR3, the DNA is TGTGCCACCAGTCCGAATCGGGACAGAATCTACGAGCAGTACTTC. Translation gives CATSPNRDRIYEQYF.

The chain employs TRBV12-3 or TRBV12-4 and TRBJ1-1, with D hard to call. The CDR3 contains 12 residues. V dropped 3 bases and J dropped 5 bases, with 7 bases sitting between them. The CDR3 nucleotides read TGTGCCAGCAGTTTTTTAGGAACTGAAGCTTTCTTT. Encoded protein: CASSFLGTEAFF.

A single count supports this clone. The rearrangement joins TRBV19 to TRBJ1-5, with no clear D. Per germline, CDR1 LNHDA and CDR2 SQIVND (reference sequence). The CDR3 covers 13 residues. V lost 7 bases, J lost 6 bases, and 13 bases lay in between. The CDR3: CASNEGTIQPQHF. The CDR3 region has the DNA TGTGCCAGTAATGAGGGAACTATTCAGCCCCAGCATTTT.

The rearrangement joins TRBV11-2 to TRBJ2-7; 8 positions match TRBD1. V lost 5 bases, J lost 1 base, and 1 base stayed unmatched. Germline V gene lookup returns CDR1 SGHAT and CDR2 FQNNGV. There are 13 residues in the CDR3. The CDR3, as DNA: TGTGCCAGCAGCCGGACAGGGTCCTACGAGCAGTACTTC. Encoded protein: CASSRTGSYEQYF.

The rearrangement joins TRBV27 to TRBJ2-1; no clear D gene. Germline V gene data show CDR1 as MNHEY and CDR2 as SMNVEV (reference sequence). CDR3 size: 14 residues. V gave up 0 bases and J gave up 5 bases, with 8 bases separating them. CDR3: CASSLSRNNNEQFF. CDR3 in DNA: TGTGCCAGCAGTTTATCGAGGAACAACAATGAGCAGTTCTTC.

J is TRBJ2-1 and V is TRBV19, with 14 nucleotides matching TRBD2. The CDR3 is 15 amino acids. Germline V gives CDR1 LNHDA, CDR2 SQIVND (reference sequence). The V and J ends lost 5 bases and 6 bases, in that order; junction bases with no gene match: 3. CDR3 sequence: CASSWGTSGSNEQFF. The CDR3 DNA follows: TGTGCCAGTAGTTGGGGGACTAGCGGGAGCAATGAGCAGTTCTTC.